This T cell receptor (beta chain) came from a study of cytomegalovirus exposure and HLA in healthy donors. The primer mix had 60 Vbeta and 13 Jbeta primers. Method: immunoSEQ multiplex PCR; TCRdb's copy keeps in-frame clones and lacks some. This sample carries about 150,000 clones, nearly 80% of them seen once, and the ten largest clones take less than 2%. This clone has only one observation. Its antigen is not known. Study-wide results and limits: The authors later found HLA-associated TCR beta chains more clonally expanded than equally common others. Later, an analysis found that common viral pathogens appeared to be linked with several of the most significant clusters.

This TCR was sampled from a young woman in good health and CMV-seronegative. The sequencing input was PBMCs.

The CDR3 DNA sequence: TGTGCCAGCAGCTTACTAGCTAGCACAGATACGCAGTATTTT. Translated, it gives CASSLLASTDTQYF. The chain carries TRBV11-3 and TRBJ2-3, with a possible D match to TRBD2 (5 bases). The V gene lost 2 bases and the J gene lost 0 bases, with 6 bases spanning the gap. This CDR3 is built from 14 residues. Germline CDR1 SGHNT, CDR2 YENEEA.